This T cell receptor beta chain was profiled in a study of Ad26.COV2.S vaccination and SARS-CoV-2 variants. Points from the study as a whole: Measurements of TCR breadth and depth may have given underestimates of the total T cell responses. Comparable non-spike TCR breadth was observed in vaccine and placebo recipients. Vaccine recipients had higher spike-specific TCR breadth than placebo recipients.

The CDR3 totals 13 residues. Germline assignment: CDR1 LNHNV and CDR2 YYDKDF (reference sequence). Between the trimmed V and J ends, which lost 2 bases and 8 bases, there was a span of 7 bases. In the case of this clone: Its antigen is still unknown.

Repertoires were generated with immunoSEQ multiplex PCR, while TCRdb's copy carries only in-frame clones and drops some. Of about 320,000 clones in the sample, about 82% are singletons; the top ten hold 2% to 2.5%. Documented treatment: roughly 19 received Ad26.COV2.S at low or high dose, single or two shots; 5 received placebo; per-sample allocation not given. Collection of samples fell on day 63 after the first vaccine or placebo injection. The rearrangement joins TRBV15 to TRBJ1-6; the D is unclear. Sequencing used peripheral blood, obtained in a trial of Ad26.COV2.S vaccine versus placebo. This clonotype was obtained from a person aged 18-60 years who received the Ad26.COV2.S COVID-19 vaccine or a placebo. CDR3 loop: CATSRYYDSPLHF. CDR3 coding DNA: TGTGCCACCAGCAGATACTACGATTCACCCCTCCACTTT. The full variable domain, completed using reference TRBV15 and TRBJ1-6, is DAMVIQNPRYQVTQFGKPVTLSCSQTLNHNVMYWYQQKSSQAPKLLFHYYDKDFNNEADTPDNFQSRRPNTSFCFLDIRSPGLGDTAMYLCATSRYYDSPLHFGNGTRLTVT.